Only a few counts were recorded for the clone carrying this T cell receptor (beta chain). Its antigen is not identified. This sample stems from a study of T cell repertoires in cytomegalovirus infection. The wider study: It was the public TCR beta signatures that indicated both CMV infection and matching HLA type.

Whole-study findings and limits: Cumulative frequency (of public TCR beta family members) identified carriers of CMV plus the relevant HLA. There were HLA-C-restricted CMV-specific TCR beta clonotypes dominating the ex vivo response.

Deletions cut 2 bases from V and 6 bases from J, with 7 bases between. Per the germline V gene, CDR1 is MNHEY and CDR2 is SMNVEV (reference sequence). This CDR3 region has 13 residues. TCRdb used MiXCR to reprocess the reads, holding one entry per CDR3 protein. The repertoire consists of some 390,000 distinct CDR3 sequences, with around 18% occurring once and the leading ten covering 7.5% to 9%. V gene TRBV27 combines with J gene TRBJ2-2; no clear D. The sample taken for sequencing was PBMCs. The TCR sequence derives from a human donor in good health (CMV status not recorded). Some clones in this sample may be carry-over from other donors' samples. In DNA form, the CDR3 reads TGTGCCAGCAGTTTAGTGTGGGCCGGGGAGCTGTTTTTT. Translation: CASSLVWAGELFF.